This T cell receptor beta chain was recovered during a study of T cell repertoires in cytomegalovirus infection. One entry per CDR3 protein, called by TCRdb with MiXCR from the reads. Of approximately 500,000 distinct CDR3 sequences detected, around 11% appear once; the ten largest clones hold roughly 10%. The junction had 16 bases not matched to a gene; V was cut back by 4 bases and J by 3 bases. The CDR3 runs to 18 residues. Germline V gives CDR1 SGHRS, CDR2 YFSETQ. The origin of this receptor is a human donor in good health (CMV status not recorded). Some clones in this sample may be carry-over from other donors' samples. The chain recombines TRBV5-1 with TRBJ2-3, with TRBD1 matching 8 bases. The sample comprised PBMCs. The CDR3 reads CASSPTRVTGGWTDTQYF. Written as DNA, the CDR3 is TGCGCCAGCAGCCCAACAAGGGTAACAGGGGGGTGGACAGATACGCAGTATTTT.